These T cell receptor beta chains were read from a single sample in a study of T cells after yellow fever vaccination. Using its own MiXCR run on the 5' RACE reads, TCRdb lists one record per CDR3 protein. The sample records 42,000 or so distinct CDR3 sequences, roughly 7% being singletons. The source material was CD8+ T cells not binding an NS4B(214-222) dextramer, sorted from PBMCs, sampled 45 days after the yellow fever booster vaccination. The origin of the receptors is a man under 40 who received the YFV17D yellow fever vaccine. CDR3s include the opening cysteine and the closing phenylalanine or tryptophan. A D gene is named only where the DNA matches it firmly. Clone sizes are shown as once, few or many counts, or a class when the clone is expanded.

clone size	J gene	V gene	D gene	CDR3 DNA	CDR3 protein
many	TRBJ2-5	TRBV6-5	TRBD1	TGTGCCAGCAGTTACTTCCAGGGGGAAGCGGAGACCCAGTACTTC	CASSYFQGEAETQYF
many	TRBJ2-2	TRBV20-1	.	TGCAGTGCTAGCAATCAGAACACCGGGGAGCTGTTTTTT	CSASNQNTGELFF
few	TRBJ2-3	TRBV5-1	.	TGCGCCAGCAGCTTACACGGGTCTATCACAGATACGCAGTATTTT	CASSLHGSITDTQYF
many	TRBJ2-7	TRBV20-1	.	TGCAGTGCTAGTAATTTGTTAGCGGAGACCTACGAGCAGTACTTC	CSASNLLAETYEQYF
many	TRBJ2-3	TRBV7-8	TRBD2	TGTGCCAGCAGCTTATTTAGTCTTAGCGGGAGCACAGATACGCAGTATTTT	CASSLFSLSGSTDTQYF
many	TRBJ1-1	TRBV29-1	.	TGCAGCGTTCGAGGTGCGGGGGAGAACACTGAAGCTTTCTTT	CSVRGAGENTEAFF
many	TRBJ2-3	TRBV20-1	TRBD1	TGCAGTGCGCCTGGGGCAGGGGGAGCCACAGATACGCAGTATTTT	CSAPGAGGATDTQYF
many	TRBJ2-5	TRBV7-2	.	TGTGCCAGCAGCCTAAGCATGATCCAAGAGACCCAGTACTTC	CASSLSMIQETQYF
many	TRBJ2-7	TRBV12-3/TRBV12-4	.	TGTGCCAGCATGTTAGAATCTGGGGCCTACGAGCAGTACTTC	CASMLESGAYEQYF
many	TRBJ2-5	TRBV7-9	.	TGTGCCACCCAAGAGACCCAGTACTTC	CATQETQYF
few	TRBJ2-5	TRBV6-5	.	TGTGCCAGCAGTTATCTCTCAGGGGCAGAGACCCAGTACTTC	CASSYLSGAETQYF
large	TRBJ2-1	TRBV6-5	TRBD2	TGTGCCAGCAGAACACTAGCGCGGCCCAATGAGCAGTTCTTC	CASRTLARPNEQFF
many	TRBJ2-3	TRBV9	TRBD2	TGTGCCAGCAGCGGGCGACTAGCGGGAGACCCAGATACGCAGTATTTT	CASSGRLAGDPDTQYF
many	TRBJ1-1	TRBV7-2	.	TGTGCCAGCAGCTTATGGCGAAGCGGACGTGAAGCTTTCTTT	CASSLWRSGREAFF